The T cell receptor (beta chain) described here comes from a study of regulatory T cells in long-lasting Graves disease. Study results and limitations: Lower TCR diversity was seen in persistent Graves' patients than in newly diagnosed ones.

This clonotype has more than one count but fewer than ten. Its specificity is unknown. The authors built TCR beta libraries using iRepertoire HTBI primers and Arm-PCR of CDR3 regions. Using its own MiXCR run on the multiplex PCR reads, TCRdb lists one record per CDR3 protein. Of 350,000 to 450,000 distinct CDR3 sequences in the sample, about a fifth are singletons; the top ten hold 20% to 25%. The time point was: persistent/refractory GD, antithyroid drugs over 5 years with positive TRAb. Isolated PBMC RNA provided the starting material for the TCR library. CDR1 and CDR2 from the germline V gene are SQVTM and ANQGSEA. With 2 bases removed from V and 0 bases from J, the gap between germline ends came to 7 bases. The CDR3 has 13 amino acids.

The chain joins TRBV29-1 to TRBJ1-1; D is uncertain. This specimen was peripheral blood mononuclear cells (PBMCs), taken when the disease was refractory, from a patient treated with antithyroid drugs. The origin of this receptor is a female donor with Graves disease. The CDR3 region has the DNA TGCAGCGTTGAACGGCAGGTGAACACTGAAGCTTTCTTT. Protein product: CSVERQVNTEAFF.